The sequence of this T cell receptor (beta chain) was determined in a study of T cells after yellow fever vaccination. Study-wide context: It was SMART-Seq v4 Ultra Low Input that prepared the fractions with low cell numbers. General study results and limits: It was the secondary response that reached its peak faster, day 5 versus 15, but it was weaker. Some clonotypes were seen in both the CD4 and the CD8 compartments. These made up a small share and likely arose from convergent recombination.

On this clonotype itself: The antigen remains undetermined.

For TCR, cDNA came from 5'RACE template switching, which added a universal primer site and UMIs. TCRdb re-called the 5' RACE reads with MiXCR, one entry per CDR3 protein. The table includes 600,000 to 750,000 distinct CDR3 sequences, more than 9% detected once. The CDR3 contains 15 residues. V shed 1 base and J shed 6 bases, with 16 bases lying between them. Germline V gene sequence: CDR1 LGHNA, CDR2 YSLEER. The chain has TRBV4-3 and TRBJ2-7; D ambiguous. Here the sequenced sample was PBMCs, taken on the day of the yellow fever booster vaccination. The source is a man younger than 40 who received the YFV17D yellow fever vaccine. CDR3 coding DNA: TGCGCCAGCAGCCAAGTCACGGGTGTCCTAAGCGAGCAGTACTTC. Protein: CASSQVTGVLSEQYF.